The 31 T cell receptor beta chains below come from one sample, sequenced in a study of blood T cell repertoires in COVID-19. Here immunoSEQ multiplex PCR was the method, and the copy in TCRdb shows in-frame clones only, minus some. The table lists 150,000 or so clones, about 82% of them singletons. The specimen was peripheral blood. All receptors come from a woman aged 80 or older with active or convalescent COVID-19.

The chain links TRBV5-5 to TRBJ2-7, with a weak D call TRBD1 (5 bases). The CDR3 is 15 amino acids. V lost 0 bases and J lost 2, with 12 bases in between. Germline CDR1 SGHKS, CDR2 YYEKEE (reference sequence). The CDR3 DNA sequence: TGTGCCAGCAGCTTGGGACAGAGCGTGACCTACGAGCAGTACTTC. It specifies CASSLGQSVTYEQYF.

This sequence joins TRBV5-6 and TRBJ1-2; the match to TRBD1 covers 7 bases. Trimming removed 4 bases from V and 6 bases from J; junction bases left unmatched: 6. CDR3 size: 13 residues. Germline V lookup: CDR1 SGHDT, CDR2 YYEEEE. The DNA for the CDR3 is TGTGCCAGCAGCACGGGACAGAGAGATGGCTACACCTTC. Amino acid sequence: CASSTGQRDGYTF. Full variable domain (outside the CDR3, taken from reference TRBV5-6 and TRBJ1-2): DAGVTQSPTHLIKTRGQQVTLRCSPKSGHDTVSWYQQALGQGPQFIFQYYEEEERQRGNFPDRFSGHQFPNYSSELNVNALLLGDSALYLCASSTGQRDGYTFGSGTRLTVV.

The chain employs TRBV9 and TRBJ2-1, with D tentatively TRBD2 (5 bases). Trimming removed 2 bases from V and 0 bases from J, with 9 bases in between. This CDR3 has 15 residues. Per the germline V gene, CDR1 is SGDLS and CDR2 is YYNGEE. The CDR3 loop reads CASSVLAYSYNEQFF. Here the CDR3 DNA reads TGTGCCAGCAGCGTTTTAGCGTACTCCTACAATGAGCAGTTCTTC.

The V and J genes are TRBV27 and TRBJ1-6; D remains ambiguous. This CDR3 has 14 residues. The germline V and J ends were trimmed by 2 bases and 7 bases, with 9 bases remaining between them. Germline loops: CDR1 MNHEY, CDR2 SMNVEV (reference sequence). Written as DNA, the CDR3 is TGTGCCAGCAGTTTAACGGGTCCCAATTCACCCCTCCACTTT. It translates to CASSLTGPNSPLHF.

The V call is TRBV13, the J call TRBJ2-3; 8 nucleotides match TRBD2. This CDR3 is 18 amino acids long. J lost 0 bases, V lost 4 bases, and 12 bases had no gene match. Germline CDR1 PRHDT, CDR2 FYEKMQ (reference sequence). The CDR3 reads CASSSPTSGGASTDTQYF. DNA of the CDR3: TGTGCCAGCAGCTCACCCACTTCCGGGGGGGCGAGCACAGATACGCAGTATTTT.

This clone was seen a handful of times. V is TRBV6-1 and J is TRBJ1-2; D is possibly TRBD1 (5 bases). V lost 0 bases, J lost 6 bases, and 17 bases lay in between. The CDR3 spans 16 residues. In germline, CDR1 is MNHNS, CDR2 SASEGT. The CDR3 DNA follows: TGTGCCAGCAGTGAAGCGCTTAGACAGATTAGGAATGGCTACACCTTC. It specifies CASSEALRQIRNGYTF.

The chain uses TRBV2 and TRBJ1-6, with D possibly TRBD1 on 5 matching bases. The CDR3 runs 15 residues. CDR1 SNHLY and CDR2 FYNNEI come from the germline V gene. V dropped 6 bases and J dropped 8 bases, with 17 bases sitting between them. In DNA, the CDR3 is TGTGCCAGCAGCTCAAGTGCGGGGGATTATTCACCCCTCCACTTT. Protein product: CASSSSAGDYSPLHF.

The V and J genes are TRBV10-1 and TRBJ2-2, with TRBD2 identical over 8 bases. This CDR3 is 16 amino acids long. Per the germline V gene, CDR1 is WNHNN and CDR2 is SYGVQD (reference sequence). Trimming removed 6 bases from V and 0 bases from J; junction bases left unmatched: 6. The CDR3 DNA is TGCGCCAGCAGCACTAGCGGCGACGCGAACACCGGGGAGCTGTTTTTT. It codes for CASSTSGDANTGELFF.

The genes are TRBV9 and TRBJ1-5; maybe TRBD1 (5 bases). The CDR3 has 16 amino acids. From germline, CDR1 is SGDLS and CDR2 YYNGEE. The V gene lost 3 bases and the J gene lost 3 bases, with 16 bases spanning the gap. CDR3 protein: CASSALLGHPNQPQHF. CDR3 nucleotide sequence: TGTGCCAGCAGCGCCCTTCTGGGGCACCCCAATCAGCCCCAGCATTTT.

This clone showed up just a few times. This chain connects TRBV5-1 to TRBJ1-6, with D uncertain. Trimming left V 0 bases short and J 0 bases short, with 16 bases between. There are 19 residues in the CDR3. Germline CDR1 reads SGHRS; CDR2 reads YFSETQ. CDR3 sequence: CASSLAVWQESSYNSPLHF. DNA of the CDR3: TGCGCCAGCAGCTTGGCTGTTTGGCAGGAAAGCTCCTATAATTCACCCCTCCACTTT.

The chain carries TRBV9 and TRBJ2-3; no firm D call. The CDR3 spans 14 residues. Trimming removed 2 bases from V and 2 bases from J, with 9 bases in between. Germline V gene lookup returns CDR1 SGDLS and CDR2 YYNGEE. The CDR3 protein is CASSVTFSTDTQYF. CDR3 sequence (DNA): TGTGCCAGCAGCGTGACATTTTCCACAGATACGCAGTATTTT.

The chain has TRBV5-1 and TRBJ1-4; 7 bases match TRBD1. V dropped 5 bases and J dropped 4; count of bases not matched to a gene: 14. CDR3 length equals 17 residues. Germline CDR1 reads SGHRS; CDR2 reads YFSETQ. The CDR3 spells CASSVEPPGQINEKLFF. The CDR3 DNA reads TGCGCCAGCAGTGTGGAACCTCCGGGACAGATTAATGAAAAACTGTTTTTT.

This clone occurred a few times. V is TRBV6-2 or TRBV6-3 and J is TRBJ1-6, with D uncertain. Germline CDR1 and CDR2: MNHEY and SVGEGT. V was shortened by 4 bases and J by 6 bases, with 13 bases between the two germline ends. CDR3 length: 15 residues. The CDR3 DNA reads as TGTGCCAGCAGTTGGATGAGGAGCAGTAATTCACCCCTCCACTTT. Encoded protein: CASSWMRSSNSPLHF.

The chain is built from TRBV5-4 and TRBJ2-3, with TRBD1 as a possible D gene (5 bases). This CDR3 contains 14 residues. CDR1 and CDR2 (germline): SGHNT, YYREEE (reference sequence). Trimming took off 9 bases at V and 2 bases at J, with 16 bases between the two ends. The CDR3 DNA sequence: TGTGCCACAACGAAGGGGATCTTCACAGATACGCAGTATTTT. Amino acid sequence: CATTKGIFTDTQYF.

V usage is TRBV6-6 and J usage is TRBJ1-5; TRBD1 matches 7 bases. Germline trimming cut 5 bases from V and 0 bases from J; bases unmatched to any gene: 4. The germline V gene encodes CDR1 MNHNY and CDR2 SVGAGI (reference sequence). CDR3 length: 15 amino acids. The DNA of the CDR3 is TGTGCCAGCAGTACCCCAGGGGGTAGCAATCAGCCCCAGCATTTT. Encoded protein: CASSTPGGSNQPQHF.

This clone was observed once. The CDR3 DNA reads TGTGCCAGCAGTTACCGGGTCCTGAACACCGGGGAGCTGTTTTTT. Protein sequence: CASSYRVLNTGELFF. The rearrangement uses TRBV6-5 and TRBJ2-2; D is undetermined. Germline V gene sequence: CDR1 MNHEY, CDR2 SVGAGI. The CDR3 runs 15 residues. Trimming cost V 2 bases and J 1 base, with 8 bases left between them.

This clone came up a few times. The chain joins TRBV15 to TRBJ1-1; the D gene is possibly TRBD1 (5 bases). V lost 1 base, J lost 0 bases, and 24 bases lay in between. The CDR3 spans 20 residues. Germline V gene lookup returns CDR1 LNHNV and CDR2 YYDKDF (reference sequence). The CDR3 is CATSRVAGISTESMNTEAFF. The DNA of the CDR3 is TGTGCCACCAGCAGAGTTGCAGGGATATCTACCGAGTCCATGAACACTGAAGCTTTCTTT.

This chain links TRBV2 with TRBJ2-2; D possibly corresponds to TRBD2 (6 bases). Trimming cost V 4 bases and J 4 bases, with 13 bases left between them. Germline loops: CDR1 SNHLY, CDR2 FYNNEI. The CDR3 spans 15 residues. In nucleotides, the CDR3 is TGTGCCAGCAGTGGACGACTAGGTGGCACCGGGGAGCTGTTTTTT. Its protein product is CASSGRLGGTGELFF.

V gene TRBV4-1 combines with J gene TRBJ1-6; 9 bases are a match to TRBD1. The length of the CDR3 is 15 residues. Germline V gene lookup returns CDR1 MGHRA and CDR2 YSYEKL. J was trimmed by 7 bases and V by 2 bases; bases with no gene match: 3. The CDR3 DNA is TGCGCCAGCAGCCAACGGGGGACAGGGAATTCACCCCTCCACTTT. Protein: CASSQRGTGNSPLHF.

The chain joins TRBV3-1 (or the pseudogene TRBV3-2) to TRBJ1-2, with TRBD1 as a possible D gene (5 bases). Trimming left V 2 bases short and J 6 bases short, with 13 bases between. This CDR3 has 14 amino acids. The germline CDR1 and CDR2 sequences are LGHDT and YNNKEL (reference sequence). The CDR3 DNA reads TGTGCCAGCAGCCAAACACCAGGGTATAATGGCTACACCTTC. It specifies CASSQTPGYNGYTF.

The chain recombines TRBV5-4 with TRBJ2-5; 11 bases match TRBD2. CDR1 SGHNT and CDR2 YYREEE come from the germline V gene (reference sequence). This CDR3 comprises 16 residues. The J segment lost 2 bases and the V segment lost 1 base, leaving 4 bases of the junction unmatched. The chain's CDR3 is CASSLLAGGRQETQYF. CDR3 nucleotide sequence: TGTGCCAGCAGCTTGCTAGCGGGGGGACGTCAAGAGACCCAGTACTTC.

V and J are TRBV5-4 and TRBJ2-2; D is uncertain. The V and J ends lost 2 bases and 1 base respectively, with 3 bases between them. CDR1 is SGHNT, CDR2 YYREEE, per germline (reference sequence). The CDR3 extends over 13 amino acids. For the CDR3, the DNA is TGTGCCAGCAGCTTTCAGAACACCGGGGAGCTGTTTTTT. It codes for CASSFQNTGELFF.

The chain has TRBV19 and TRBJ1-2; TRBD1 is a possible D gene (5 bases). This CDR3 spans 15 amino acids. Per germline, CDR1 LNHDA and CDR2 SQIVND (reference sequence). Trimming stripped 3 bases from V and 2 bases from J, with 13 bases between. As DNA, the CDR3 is TGTGCCAGTAGTATTTGGCGGACACTAAACTATGGCTACACCTTC. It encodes CASSIWRTLNYGYTF.

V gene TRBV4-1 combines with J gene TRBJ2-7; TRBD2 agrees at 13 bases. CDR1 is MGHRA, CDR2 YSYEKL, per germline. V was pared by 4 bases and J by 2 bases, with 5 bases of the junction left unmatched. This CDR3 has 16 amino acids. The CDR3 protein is CASSPTSGGFPYEQYF. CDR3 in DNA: TGCGCCAGCAGCCCGACTAGCGGGGGGTTCCCCTACGAGCAGTACTTC.

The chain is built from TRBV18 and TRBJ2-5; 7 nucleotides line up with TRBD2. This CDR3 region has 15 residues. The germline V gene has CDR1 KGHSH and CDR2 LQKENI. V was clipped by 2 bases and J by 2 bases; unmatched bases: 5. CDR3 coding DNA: TGTGCCAGCTCACCAGGGCTAGCGGTACAAGAGACCCAGTACTTC. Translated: CASSPGLAVQETQYF.

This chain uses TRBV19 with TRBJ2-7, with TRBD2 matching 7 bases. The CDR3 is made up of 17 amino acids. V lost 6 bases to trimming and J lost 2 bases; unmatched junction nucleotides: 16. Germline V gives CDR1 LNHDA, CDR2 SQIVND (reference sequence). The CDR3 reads CASSGEVFRGVAYEQYF. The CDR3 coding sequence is TGTGCCAGTAGCGGGGAAGTATTTCGGGGGGTTGCCTACGAGCAGTACTTC.

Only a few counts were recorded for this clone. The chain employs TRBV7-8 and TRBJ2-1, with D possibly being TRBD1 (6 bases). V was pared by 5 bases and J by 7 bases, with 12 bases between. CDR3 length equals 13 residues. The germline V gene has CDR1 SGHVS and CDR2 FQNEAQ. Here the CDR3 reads CASSTGFRNEQFF. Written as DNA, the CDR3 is TGTGCCAGCAGCACAGGGTTCAGGAATGAGCAGTTCTTC.

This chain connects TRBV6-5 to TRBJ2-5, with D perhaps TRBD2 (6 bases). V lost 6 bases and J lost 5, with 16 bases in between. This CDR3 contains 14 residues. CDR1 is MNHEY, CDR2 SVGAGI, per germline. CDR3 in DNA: TGTGCCAGCAGCCGACGGACTACCTCGGAGACCCAGTACTTC. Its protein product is CASSRRTTSETQYF.

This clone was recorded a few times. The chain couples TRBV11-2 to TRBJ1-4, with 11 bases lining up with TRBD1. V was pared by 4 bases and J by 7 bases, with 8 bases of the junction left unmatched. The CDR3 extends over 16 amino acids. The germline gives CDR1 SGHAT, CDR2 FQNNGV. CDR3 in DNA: TGTGCCAGCAGCTGGAGAGCCGGGACAGGGGGTGAAAAACTGTTTTTT. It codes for CASSWRAGTGGEKLFF.

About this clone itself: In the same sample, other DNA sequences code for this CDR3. The CDR3 reads CASSLGGATNEKLFF. DNA for the CDR3: TGCGCCAGCAGCTTGGGCGGGGCAACTAATGAAAAACTGTTTTTT. J is TRBJ1-4 and V is TRBV5-1; no clear D gene. V lost 0 bases to trimming and J lost 0 bases, with 6 bases between them. Germline V gene data show CDR1 as SGHRS and CDR2 as YFSETQ. The CDR3 length is 15 residues.

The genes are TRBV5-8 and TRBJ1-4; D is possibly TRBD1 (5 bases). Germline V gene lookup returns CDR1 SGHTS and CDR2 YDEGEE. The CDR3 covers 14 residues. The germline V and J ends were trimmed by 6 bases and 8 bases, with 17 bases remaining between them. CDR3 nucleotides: TGTGCCAGCACCCATCGGGGGGTAGGGGAAAAACTGTTTTTT. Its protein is CASTHRGVGEKLFF. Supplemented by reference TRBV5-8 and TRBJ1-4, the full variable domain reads EAGVTQSPTHLIKTRGQQATLRCSPISGHTSVYWYQQALGLGLQFLLWYDEGEERNRGNFPPRFSGRQFPNYSSELNVNALELEDSALYLCASTHRGVGEKLFFGSGTQLSVL.